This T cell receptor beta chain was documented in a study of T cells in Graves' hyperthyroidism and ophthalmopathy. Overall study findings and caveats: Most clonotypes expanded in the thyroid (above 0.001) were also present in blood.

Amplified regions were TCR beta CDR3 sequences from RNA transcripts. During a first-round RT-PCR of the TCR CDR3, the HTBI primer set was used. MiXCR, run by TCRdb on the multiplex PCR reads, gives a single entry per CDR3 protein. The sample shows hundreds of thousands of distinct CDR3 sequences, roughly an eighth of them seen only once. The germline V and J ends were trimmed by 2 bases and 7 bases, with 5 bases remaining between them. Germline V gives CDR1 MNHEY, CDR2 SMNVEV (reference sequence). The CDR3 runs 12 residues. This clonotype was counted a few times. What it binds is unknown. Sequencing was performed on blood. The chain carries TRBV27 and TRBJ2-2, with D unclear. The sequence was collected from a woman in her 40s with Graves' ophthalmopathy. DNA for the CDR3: TGTGCCAGCAGTTTACGGATCGGGGAGCTGTTTTTT. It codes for CASSLRIGELFF.